This T cell receptor (beta chain) was sequenced during a study of T cells after yellow fever vaccination. MiXCR, run by TCRdb on the 5' RACE reads, gives a single entry per CDR3 protein. The repertoire consists of roughly 56,000 distinct CDR3 sequences, with approximately 5.5% occurring once and the leading ten covering roughly a third. The sample holds many counts of this clonotype. Sequenced material: PBMCs, either bulk or a sorted T-cell subset (CD4+, CD8+, memory, or dextramer-sorted; not recorded which), taken on the day of the yellow fever booster vaccination. This TCR came from a young man who received the YFV17D yellow fever vaccine.

CDR3 residues: CSAAPSEYYEQYF. CDR3 bases: TGCAGTGCTGCCCCCTCAGAGTACTACGAGCAGTACTTC. The chain uses TRBV20-1 and TRBJ2-7; D is unclear. V shed 5 bases and J shed 3 bases, with 14 bases lying between them. Germline lookup yields CDR1 DFQATT and CDR2 SNEGSKA (reference sequence). CDR3 size: 13 residues.